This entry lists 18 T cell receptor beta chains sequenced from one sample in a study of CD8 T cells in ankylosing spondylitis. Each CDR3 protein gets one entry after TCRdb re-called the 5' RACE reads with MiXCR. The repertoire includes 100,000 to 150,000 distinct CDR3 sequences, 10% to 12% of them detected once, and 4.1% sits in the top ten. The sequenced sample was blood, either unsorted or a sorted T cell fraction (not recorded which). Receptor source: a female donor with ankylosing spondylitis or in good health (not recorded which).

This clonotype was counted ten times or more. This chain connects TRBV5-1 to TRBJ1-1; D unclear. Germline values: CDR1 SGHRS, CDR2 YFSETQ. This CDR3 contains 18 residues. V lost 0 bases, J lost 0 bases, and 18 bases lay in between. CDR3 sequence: CASSLVGRSERVNTEAFF. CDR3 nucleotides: TGCGCCAGCAGCTTGGTAGGCAGGTCAGAGAGAGTGAACACTGAAGCTTTCTTT.

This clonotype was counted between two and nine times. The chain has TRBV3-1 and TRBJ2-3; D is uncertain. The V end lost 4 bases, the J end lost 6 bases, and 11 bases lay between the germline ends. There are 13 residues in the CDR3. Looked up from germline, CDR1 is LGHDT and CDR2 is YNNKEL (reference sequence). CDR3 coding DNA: TGTGCCAGCAGCCTATTAGCTGTGGATACGCAGTATTTT. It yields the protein CASSLLAVDTQYF.

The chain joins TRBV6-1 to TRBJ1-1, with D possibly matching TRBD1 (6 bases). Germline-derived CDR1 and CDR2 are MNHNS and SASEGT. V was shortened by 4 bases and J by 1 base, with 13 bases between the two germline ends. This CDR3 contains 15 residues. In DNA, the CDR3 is TGTGCCAGCAGTGCACCCTCGACAGGGAACACTGAAGCTTTCTTT. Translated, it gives CASSAPSTGNTEAFF.

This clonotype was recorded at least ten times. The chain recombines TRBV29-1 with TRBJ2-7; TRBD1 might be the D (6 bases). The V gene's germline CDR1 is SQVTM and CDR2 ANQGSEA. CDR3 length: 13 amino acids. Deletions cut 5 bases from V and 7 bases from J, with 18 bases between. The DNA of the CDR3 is TGCAGCGTTCCCCTCGGATACCAGGGGGAGCAGTACTTC. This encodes CSVPLGYQGEQYF.

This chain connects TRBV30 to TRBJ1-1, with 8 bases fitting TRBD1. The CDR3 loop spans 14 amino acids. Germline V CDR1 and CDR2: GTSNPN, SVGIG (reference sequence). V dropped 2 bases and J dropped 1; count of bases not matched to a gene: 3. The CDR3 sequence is CAWSPGQGNTEAFF. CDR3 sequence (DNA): TGTGCCTGGAGTCCCGGACAGGGGAACACTGAAGCTTTCTTT.

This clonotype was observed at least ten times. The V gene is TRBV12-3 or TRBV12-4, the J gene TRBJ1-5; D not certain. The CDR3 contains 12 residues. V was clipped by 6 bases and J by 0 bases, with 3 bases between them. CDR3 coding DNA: TGTGCCAGCAGCCCTAGCAATCAGCCCCAGCATTTT. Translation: CASSPSNQPQHF.

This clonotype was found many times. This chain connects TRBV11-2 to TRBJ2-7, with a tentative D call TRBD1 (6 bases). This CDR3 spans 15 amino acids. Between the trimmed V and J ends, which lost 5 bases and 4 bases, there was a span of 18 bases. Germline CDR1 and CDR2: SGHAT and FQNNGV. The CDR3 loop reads CASSASGQRLYEQYF. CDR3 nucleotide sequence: TGTGCCAGCAGCGCCTCAGGACAGCGATTATACGAGCAGTACTTC.

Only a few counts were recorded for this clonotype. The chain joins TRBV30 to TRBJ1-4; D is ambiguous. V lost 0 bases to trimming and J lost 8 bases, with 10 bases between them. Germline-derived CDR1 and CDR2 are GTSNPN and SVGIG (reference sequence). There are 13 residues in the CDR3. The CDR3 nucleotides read TGTGCCTGGAGTGTAGGGCGGTCGGAAAAACTGTTTTTT. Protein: CAWSVGRSEKLFF.

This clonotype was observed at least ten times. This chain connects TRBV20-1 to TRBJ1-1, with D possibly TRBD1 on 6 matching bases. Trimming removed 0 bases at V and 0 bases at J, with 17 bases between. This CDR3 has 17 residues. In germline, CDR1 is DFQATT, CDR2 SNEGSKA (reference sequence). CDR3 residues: CSARDPRGKGLNTEAFF. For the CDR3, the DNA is TGCAGTGCTAGAGACCCCAGGGGAAAGGGGCTGAACACTGAAGCTTTCTTT.

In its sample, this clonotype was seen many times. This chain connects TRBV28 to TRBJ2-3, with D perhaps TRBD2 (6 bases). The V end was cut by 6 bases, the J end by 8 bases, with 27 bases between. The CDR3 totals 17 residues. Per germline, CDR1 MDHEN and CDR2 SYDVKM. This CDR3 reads CASSPWGSGNKATTQYF. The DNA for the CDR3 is TGTGCCAGCAGCCCCTGGGGTAGCGGAAACAAAGCTACTACGCAGTATTTT.

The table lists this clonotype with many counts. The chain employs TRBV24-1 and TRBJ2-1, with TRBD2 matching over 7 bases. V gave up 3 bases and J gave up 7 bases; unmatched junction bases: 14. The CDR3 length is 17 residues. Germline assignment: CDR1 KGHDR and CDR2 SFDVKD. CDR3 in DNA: TGTGCCACCAGTGATCCGGCGGGACTAACCATGGAGAATGAGCAGTTCTTC. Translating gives CATSDPAGLTMENEQFF.

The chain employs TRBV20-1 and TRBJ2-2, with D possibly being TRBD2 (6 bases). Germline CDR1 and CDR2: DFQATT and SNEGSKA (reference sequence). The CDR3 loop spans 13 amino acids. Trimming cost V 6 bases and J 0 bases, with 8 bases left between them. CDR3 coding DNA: TGCAGTGCAAGGGACTCGAACACCGGGGAGCTGTTTTTT. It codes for CSARDSNTGELFF.

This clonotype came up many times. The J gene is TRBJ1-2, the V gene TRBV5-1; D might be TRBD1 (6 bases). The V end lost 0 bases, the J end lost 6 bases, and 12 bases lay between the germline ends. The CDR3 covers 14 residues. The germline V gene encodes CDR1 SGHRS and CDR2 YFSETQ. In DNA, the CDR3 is TGCGCCAGCAGCTTGGGTATGGGGGCGGATGGCTACACCTTC. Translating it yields CASSLGMGADGYTF.

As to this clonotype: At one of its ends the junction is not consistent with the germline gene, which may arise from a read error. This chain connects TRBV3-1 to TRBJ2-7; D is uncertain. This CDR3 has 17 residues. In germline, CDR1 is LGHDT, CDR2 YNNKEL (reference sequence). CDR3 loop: CASSKEAGPGLSYEQYF. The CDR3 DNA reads TGTGCCAGCAGCAAAGAGGCCGGACCCGGGCTCAGCTACGAGCAGTACTTC.

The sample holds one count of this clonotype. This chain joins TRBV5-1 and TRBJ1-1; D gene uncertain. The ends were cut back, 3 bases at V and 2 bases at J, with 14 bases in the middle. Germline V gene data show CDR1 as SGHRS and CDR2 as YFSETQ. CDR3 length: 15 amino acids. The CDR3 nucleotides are TGCGCCAGCAGCTCAACCCAGGTTATAAACACTGAAGCTTTCTTT. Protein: CASSSTQVINTEAFF.

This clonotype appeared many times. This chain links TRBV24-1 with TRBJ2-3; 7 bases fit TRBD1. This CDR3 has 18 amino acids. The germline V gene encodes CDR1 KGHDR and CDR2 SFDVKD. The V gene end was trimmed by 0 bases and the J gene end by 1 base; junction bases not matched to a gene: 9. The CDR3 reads CATSDLDRERGGTDTQYF. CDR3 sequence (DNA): TGTGCCACCAGTGATTTGGACAGGGAGAGGGGAGGCACAGATACGCAGTATTTT.

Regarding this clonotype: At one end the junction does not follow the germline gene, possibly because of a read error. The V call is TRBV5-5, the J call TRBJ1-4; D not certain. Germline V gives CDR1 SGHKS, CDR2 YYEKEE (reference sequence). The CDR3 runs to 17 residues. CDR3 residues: CVSSLLLFGVSNEKLFF. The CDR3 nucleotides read TGTGTCAGCAGCTTGCTTCTGTTTGGGGTCTCTAATGAAAAACTGTTTTTT. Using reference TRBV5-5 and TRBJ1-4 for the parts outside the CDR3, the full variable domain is DAGVTQSPTHLIKTRGQQVTLRCSPISGHKSVSWYQQVLGQGPQFIFQYYEKEERGRGNFPDRFSARQFPNYSSELNVNALLLGDSALYLCVSSLLLFGVSNEKLFFGSGTQLSVL.

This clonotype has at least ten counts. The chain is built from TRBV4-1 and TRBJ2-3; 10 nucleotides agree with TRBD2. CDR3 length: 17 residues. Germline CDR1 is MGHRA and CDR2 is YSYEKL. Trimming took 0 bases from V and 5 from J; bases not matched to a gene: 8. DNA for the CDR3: TGCGCCAGCAGCCAAGACGCCAGCGGGGGGGCGAGAGATACGCAGTATTTT. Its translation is CASSQDASGGARDTQYF.